This T cell receptor beta chain emerged from a study of T cells in Graves' hyperthyroidism and ophthalmopathy. Amplification of TCR beta CDR3 regions was performed using RNA transcripts as template. First-round RT-PCR with HTBI primers amplified the TCR CDR3 region. A single record per CDR3 protein comes from TCRdb applying MiXCR to the multiplex PCR reads. The repertoire has under 450,000 distinct CDR3 sequences, less than 20% of them found once; the top ten carry roughly 14%. Germline CDR1 and CDR2: SGHTS and YDEGEE. The CDR3 spans 15 residues. Trimming removed 4 bases from V and 2 bases from J; junction bases left unmatched: 4.

This receptor was taken from a woman younger than 30 with Graves' hyperthyroidism. What was sequenced was blood. The gene calls are TRBV5-8 and TRBJ2-5, with 11 positions matching TRBD2. The CDR3 loop is CASSAGTSGQETQYF. The CDR3 bases are TGTGCCAGCAGCGCCGGGACTAGCGGACAAGAGACCCAGTACTTC.